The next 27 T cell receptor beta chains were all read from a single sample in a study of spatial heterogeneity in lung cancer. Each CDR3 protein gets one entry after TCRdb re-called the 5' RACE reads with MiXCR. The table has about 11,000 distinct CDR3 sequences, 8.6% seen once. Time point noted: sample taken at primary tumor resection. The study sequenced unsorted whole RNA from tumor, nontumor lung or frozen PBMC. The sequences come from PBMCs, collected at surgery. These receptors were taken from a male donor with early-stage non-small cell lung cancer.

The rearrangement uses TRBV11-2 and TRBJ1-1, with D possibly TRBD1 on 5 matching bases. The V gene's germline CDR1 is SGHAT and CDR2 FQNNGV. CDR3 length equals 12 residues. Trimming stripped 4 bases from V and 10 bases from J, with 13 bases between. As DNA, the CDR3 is TGTGCCAGCAGCTGGTCCTCGGGGCTAGCTTTCTTT. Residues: CASSWSSGLAFF.

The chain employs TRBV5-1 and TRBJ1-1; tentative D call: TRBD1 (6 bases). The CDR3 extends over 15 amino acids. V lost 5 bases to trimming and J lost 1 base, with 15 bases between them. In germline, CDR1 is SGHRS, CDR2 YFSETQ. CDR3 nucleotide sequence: TGCGCCAGCAGGATTACAGGGAATTCGAACACTGAAGCTTTCTTT. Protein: CASRITGNSNTEAFF. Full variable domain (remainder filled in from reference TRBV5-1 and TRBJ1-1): KAGVTQTPRYLIKTRGQQVTLSCSPISGHRSVSWYQQTPGQGLQFLFEYFSETQRNKGNFPGRFSGRQFSNSRSEMNVSTLELGDSALYLCASRITGNSNTEAFFGQGTRLTVV.

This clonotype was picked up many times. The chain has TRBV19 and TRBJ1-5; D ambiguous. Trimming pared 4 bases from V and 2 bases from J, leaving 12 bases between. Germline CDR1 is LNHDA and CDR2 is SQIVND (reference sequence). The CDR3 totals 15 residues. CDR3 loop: CASSTSQTRNQPQHF. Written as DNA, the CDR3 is TGTGCCAGTAGTACTTCTCAGACCCGCAATCAGCCCCAGCATTTT.

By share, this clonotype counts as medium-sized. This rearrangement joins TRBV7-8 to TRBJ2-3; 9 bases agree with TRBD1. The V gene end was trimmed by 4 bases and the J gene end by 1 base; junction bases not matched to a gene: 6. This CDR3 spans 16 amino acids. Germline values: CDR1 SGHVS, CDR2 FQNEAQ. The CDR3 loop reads CASSSWTGVGTDTQYF. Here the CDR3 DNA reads TGTGCCAGCAGCTCCTGGACAGGGGTTGGCACAGATACGCAGTATTTT.

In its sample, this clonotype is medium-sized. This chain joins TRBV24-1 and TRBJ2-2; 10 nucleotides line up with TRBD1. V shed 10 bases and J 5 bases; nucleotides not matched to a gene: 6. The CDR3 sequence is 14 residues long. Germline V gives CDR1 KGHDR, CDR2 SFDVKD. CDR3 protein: CATRDRGETGELFF. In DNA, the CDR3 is TGTGCCACAAGGGACAGGGGCGAGACCGGGGAGCTGTTTTTT.

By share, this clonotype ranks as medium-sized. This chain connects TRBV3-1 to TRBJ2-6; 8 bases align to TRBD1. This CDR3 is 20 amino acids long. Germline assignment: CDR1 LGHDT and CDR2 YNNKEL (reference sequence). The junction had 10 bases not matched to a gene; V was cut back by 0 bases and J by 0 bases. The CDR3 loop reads CASSQETGDLAASGANVLTF. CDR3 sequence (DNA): TGTGCCAGCAGCCAAGAGACAGGGGATCTCGCCGCCTCTGGGGCCAACGTCCTGACTTTC.

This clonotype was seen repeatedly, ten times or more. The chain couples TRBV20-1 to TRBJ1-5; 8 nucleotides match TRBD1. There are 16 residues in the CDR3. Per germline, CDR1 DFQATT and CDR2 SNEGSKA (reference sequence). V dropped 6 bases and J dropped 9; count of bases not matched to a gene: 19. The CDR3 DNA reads TGCAGTGCACCGGACAGGGTAATCAGTACACGTCGGCCCCAGCATTTT. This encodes CSAPDRVISTRRPQHF.

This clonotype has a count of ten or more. The CDR3 DNA reads as TGTGCCAGCAGTTTTGGGCAGGGGAAACAGCCCCAGCATTTT. Amino acid sequence: CASSFGQGKQPQHF. The chain uses TRBV27 and TRBJ1-5; D might be TRBD1 (6 bases). This CDR3 region has 14 residues. Trimming stripped 3 bases from V and 7 bases from J, with 13 bases between. Germline CDR1 is MNHEY and CDR2 is SMNVEV (reference sequence).

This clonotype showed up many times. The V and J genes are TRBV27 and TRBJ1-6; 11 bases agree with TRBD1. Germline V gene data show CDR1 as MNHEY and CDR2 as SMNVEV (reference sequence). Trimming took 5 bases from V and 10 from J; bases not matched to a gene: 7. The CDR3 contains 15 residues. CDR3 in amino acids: CASSPGTGGWSPLHF. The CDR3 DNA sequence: TGTGCCAGCAGTCCCGGGACAGGGGGATGGTCACCCCTCCACTTT.

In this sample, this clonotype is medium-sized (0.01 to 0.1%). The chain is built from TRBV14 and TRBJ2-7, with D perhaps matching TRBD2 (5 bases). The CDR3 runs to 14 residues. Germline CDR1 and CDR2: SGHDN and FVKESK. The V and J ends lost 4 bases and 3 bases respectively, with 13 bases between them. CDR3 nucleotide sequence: TGTGCCAGCAGCCTACGGGGTCTCCTCTACGAGCAGTACTTC. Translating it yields CASSLRGLLYEQYF.

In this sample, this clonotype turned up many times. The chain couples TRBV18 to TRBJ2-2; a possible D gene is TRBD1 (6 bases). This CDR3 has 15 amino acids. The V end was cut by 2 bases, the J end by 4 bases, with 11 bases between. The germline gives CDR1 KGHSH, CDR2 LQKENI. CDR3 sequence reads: CASSPTTGTTGELFF. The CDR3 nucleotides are TGTGCCAGCTCACCAACGACAGGTACCACCGGGGAGCTGTTTTTT.

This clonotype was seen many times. The CDR3 DNA reads TGTGCCAGTAGCCTAGACAGGGGGTGGAATCAGCCCCAGCATTTT. This sequence encodes CASSLDRGWNQPQHF. The V call is TRBV19, the J call TRBJ1-5; the match to TRBD1 covers 9 bases. The CDR3 sequence is 15 residues long. V lost 6 bases and J lost 4; bases outside the gene matches: 7. The V gene's germline CDR1 is LNHDA and CDR2 SQIVND (reference sequence). Full variable domain (outside the CDR3, taken from reference TRBV19 and TRBJ1-5): DGGITQSPKYLFRKEGQNVTLSCEQNLNHDAMYWYRQDPGQGLRLIYYSQIVNDFQKGDIAEGYSVSREKKESFPLTVTSAQKNPTAFYLCASSLDRGWNQPQHFGDGTRLSIL.

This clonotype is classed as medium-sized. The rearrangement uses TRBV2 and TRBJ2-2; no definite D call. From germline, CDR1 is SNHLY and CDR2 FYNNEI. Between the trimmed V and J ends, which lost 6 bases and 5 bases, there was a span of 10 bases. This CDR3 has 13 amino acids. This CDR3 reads CASRESRTGELFF. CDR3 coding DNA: TGTGCCAGCAGAGAATCTAGAACCGGGGAGCTGTTTTTT.

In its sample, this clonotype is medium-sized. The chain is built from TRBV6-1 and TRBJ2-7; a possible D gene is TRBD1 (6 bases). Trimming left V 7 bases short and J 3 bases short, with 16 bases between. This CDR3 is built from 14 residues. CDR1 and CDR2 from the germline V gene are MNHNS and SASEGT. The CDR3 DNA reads TGTGCCAGCAAAAAGGCACAGGGCGGCTACGAGCAGTACTTC. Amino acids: CASKKAQGGYEQYF.

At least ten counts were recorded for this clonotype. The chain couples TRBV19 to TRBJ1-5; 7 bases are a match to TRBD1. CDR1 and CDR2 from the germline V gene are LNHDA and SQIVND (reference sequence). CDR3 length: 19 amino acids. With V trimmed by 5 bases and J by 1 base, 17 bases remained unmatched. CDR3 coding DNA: TGTGCCAGTAGTCTCCCCCTTTTCGGGCAGGGGGTAAGCAATCAGCCCCAGCATTTT. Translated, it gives CASSLPLFGQGVSNQPQHF.

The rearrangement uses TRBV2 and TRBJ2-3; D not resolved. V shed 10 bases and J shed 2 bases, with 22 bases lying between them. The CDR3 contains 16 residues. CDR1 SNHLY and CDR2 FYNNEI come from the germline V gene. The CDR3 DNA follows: TGTGCCATACCGGAGAAAACCACTCCAAACACAGATACGCAGTATTTT. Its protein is CAIPEKTTPNTDTQYF.

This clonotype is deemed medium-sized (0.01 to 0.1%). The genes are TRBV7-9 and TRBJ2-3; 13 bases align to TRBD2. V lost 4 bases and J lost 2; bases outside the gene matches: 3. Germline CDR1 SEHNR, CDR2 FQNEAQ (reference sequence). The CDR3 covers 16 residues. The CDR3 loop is CASSSGLAGATDTQYF. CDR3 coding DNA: TGTGCCAGCAGCTCTGGACTAGCGGGGGCCACAGATACGCAGTATTTT. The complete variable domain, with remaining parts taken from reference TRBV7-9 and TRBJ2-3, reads DTGVSQNPRHKITKRGQNVTFRCDPISEHNRLYWYRQTLGQGPEFLTYFQNEAQLEKSRLLSDRFSAERPKGSFSTLEIQRTEQGDSAMYLCASSSGLAGATDTQYFGPGTRLTVL.

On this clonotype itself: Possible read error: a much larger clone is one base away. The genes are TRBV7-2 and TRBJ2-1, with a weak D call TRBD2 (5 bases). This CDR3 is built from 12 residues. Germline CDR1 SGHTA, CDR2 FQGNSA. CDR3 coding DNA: TGTGCCTGCAGCTTACTAGGTTTGGGTCAATTCTTC. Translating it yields CACSLLGLGQFF.

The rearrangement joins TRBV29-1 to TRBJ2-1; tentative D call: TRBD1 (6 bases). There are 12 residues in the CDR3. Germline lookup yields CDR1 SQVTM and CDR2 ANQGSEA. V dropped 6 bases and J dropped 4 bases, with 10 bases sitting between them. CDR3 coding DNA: TGCAGCGTCCAAACAGGGTACAATGAGCAGTTCTTC. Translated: CSVQTGYNEQFF.

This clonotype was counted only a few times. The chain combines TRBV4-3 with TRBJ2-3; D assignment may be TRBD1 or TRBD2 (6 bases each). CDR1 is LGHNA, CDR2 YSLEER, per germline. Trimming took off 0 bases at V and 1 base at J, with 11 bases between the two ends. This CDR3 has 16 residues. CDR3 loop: CASSQDPRGRTDTQYF. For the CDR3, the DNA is TGCGCCAGCAGCCAAGATCCTCGGGGGCGCACAGATACGCAGTATTTT.

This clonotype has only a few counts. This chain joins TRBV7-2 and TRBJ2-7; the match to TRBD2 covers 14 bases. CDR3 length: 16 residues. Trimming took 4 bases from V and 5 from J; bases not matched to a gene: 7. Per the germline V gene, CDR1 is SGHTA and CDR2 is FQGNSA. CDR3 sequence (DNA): TGTGCCAGCAGCTCCGGACTAGCGGGAGGTAGTAACGAGCAGTACTTC. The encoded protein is CASSSGLAGGSNEQYF.

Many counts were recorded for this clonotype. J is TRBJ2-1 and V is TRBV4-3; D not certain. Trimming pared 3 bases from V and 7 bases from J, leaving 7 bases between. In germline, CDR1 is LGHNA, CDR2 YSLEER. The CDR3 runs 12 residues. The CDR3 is CASSHGTNEQFF. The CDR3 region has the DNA TGCGCCAGCAGCCACGGTACGAATGAGCAGTTCTTC.

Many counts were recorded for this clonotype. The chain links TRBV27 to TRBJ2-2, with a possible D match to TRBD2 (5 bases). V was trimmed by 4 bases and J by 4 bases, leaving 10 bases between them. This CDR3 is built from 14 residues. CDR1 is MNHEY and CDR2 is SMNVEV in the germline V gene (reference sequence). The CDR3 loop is CASSSTRTTGELFF. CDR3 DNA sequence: TGTGCCAGCAGTTCCACTAGGACCACCGGGGAGCTGTTTTTT.

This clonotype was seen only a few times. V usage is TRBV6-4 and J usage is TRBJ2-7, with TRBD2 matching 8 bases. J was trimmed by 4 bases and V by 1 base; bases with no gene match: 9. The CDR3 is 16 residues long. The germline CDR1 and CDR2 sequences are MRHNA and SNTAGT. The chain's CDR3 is CASSDWTSGGQYEQYF. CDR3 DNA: TGTGCCAGCAGTGACTGGACCTCGGGGGGGCAATACGAGCAGTACTTC.

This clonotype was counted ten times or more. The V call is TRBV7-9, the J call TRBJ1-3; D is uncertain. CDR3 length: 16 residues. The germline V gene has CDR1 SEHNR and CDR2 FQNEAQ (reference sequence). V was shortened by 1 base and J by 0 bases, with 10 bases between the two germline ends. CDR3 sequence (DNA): TGTGCCAGCAGCTTAGAGACGCGGAGCTCTGGAAACACCATATATTTT. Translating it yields CASSLETRSSGNTIYF.

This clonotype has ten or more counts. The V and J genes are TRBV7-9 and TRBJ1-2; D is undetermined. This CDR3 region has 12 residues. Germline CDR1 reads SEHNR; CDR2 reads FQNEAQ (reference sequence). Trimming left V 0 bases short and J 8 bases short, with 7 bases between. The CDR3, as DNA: TGTGCCAGCAGCTTAGCAGGCGGAGGCTACACCTTC. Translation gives CASSLAGGGYTF.

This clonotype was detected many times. This chain's CDR3 is CASSFGSQAPGKNIQYF. As DNA, the CDR3 is TGTGCCAGCAGCTTCGGTAGTCAGGCCCCAGGCAAAAACATTCAGTACTTC. This sequence joins TRBV7-2 and TRBJ2-4; no clear D. The CDR3 has 17 residues. Per germline, CDR1 SGHTA and CDR2 FQGNSA. Trimming removed 3 bases at V and 3 bases at J, with 18 bases between.